One sample yielded the 9 T cell receptor beta chains listed below, sequenced in a study of T cell responses to AZD1222 COVID-19 vaccine. Clones were sequenced by immunoSEQ multiplex PCR, and TCRdb holds only the in-frame ones, with some missing. The data contain 150,000 to 200,000 clones, over 85% of them singletons. The sample in question was peripheral blood, obtained on day 0 of AZD1222 vaccination. The source of these receptors is an adult in good health.

The chain has TRBV5-1 and TRBJ1-1; D gene ambiguous. Germline CDR1 and CDR2: SGHRS and YFSETQ. Trimming took off 4 bases at V and 7 bases at J, with 20 bases between the two ends. This CDR3 spans 15 amino acids. The CDR3 here is CASSSSPSGPIEAFF. CDR3 sequence (DNA): TGCGCCAGCAGCAGCTCTCCCTCTGGACCGATTGAAGCTTTCTTT.

V and J are TRBV5-4 and TRBJ1-1, with D perhaps TRBD1 (6 bases). Germline V CDR1 and CDR2: SGHNT, YYREEE (reference sequence). This CDR3 is 14 amino acids long. Trimming removed 0 bases at V and 2 bases at J, with 8 bases between. The CDR3 nucleotides read TGTGCCAGCAGCTTGGGAGGGGGAAACACTGAAGCTTTCTTT. Amino acid sequence: CASSLGGGNTEAFF.

CDR3 nucleotides: TGTGCCACCAGCAGGGGTAGGCGGGCGGAAGAGGGGTACGAGCAGTACTTC. Residues: CATSRGRRAEEGYEQYF. The chain couples TRBV15 to TRBJ2-7, with D perhaps matching TRBD1 or TRBD2 (5 bases each). V lost 3 bases to trimming and J lost 4 bases, with 22 bases between them. The CDR3 has 17 amino acids. The germline V gene has CDR1 LNHNV and CDR2 YYDKDF (reference sequence).

This clone appeared once. This chain links TRBV27 with TRBJ2-2; D call uncertain. V dropped 6 bases and J dropped 1 base, with 9 bases sitting between them. Germline V gene sequence: CDR1 MNHEY, CDR2 SMNVEV (reference sequence). The CDR3 runs 14 residues. The CDR3 spells CASRKDLNTGELFF. In DNA, the CDR3 is TGTGCCAGCAGGAAGGACCTGAACACCGGGGAGCTGTTTTTT.

The chain couples TRBV2 to TRBJ1-4, with a possible D match to TRBD1 (5 bases). CDR3 size: 13 residues. Trimming removed 8 bases from V and 4 bases from J, with 11 bases in between. Germline lookup yields CDR1 SNHLY and CDR2 FYNNEI. Written as DNA, the CDR3 is TGTGCCAGCCTCGACAGTCTTAATGAAAAACTGTTTTTT. Translating it yields CASLDSLNEKLFF. The entire variable domain, with the rest obtained from reference TRBV2 and TRBJ1-4, is as follows: EPEVTQTPSHQVTQMGQEVILRCVPISNHLYFYWYRQILGQKVEFLVSFYNNEISEKSEIFDDQFSVERPDGSNFTLKIRSTKLEDSAMYFCASLDSLNEKLFFGSGTQLSVL.

This chain connects TRBV27 to TRBJ1-4; TRBD1 is a possible D gene (6 bases). The CDR3 consists of 16 residues. Between the trimmed V and J ends, which lost 5 bases and 0 bases, there was a span of 13 bases. CDR1 and CDR2 from the germline V gene are MNHEY and SMNVEV (reference sequence). CDR3 coding DNA: TGTGCCAGCAGTAGCCGAGGGGGTGCAACTAATGAAAAACTGTTTTTT. The encoded protein is CASSSRGGATNEKLFF.

The CDR3 DNA reads as TGTGCCAGCTCACCAGACACGTCGGGAAACACCATATATTTT. Amino acids: CASSPDTSGNTIYF. This chain uses TRBV18 with TRBJ1-3, with no clear D. CDR3 length equals 14 residues. Trimming left V 2 bases short and J 4 bases short, with 9 bases between. CDR1 is KGHSH and CDR2 is LQKENI in the germline V gene.

V and J are TRBV12-5 and TRBJ1-3, with D hard to call. CDR3 size: 12 residues. The V and J ends lost 7 bases and 3 bases respectively, with 7 bases between them. Germline V gene sequence: CDR1 LGHNT, CDR2 FRNRAP. The CDR3 region has the DNA TGTGCTAGTGTGGGTGTTGGAAACACCATATATTTT. It specifies CASVGVGNTIYF.

V is TRBV27 and J is TRBJ2-7, with D possibly being TRBD2 (6 bases). The CDR3 is made up of 12 amino acids. CDR1 MNHEY and CDR2 SMNVEV come from the germline V gene (reference sequence). Trimming took off 2 bases at V and 7 bases at J, with 9 bases between the two ends. For the CDR3, the DNA is TGTGCCAGCAGTTTAGGGACTGGAGAGCAGTACTTC. Translated: CASSLGTGEQYF.